The T cell receptor (beta chain) under discussion was sequenced for a study of molecular identifiers for immune sequencing clone quantification. CDR3 length: 14 residues. The V gene's germline CDR1 is SGHNT and CDR2 YYREEE (reference sequence). V was pared by 0 bases and J by 2 bases, with 9 bases between. Library preparation followed earlier protocols using designated TCR primers. One entry per CDR3 protein, called by TCRdb with MiXCR from the PCR reads. The table lists 80,000 to 130,000 distinct CDR3 sequences, under 40% of them singletons. Preparation of naive CD8 libraries involved roughly 18,000 to 1,100,000 sorted cells and 10%, 30% or 50% RNA. When naive CD8 T cells were sorted, they were gated as CD8+CD4-CCR7+CD45RA+. This clonotype has at least ten counts.

The rearrangement joins TRBV5-4 to TRBJ2-7, with unresolved D. The receptor's source is a human donor in good health. Some libraries in this study had Jurkat cell RNA spiked in. What was sequenced was naive CD8+ T cells from blood, with Jurkat cell RNA spiked in. Subset specified: FACS-sorted CD8+CD4-CCR7+CD45RA+ naive T cells. This chain's CDR3 is CASSLGINAYEQYF. CDR3 bases: TGTGCCAGCAGCTTGGGGATTAACGCCTACGAGCAGTACTTC.